The present entry profiles one T cell receptor (beta chain) with its context. The repertoire was sequenced with immunoSEQ multiplex PCR; TCRdb's copy has only in-frame clones and lacks some. Of 310,000 or so clones in the sample, about 91% are singletons; the top ten hold approximately 9%. The data belong to a study of blood T cell repertoires in COVID-19. About the study: Italy, Spain and the United States were the sources of the convalescent and acute COVID-19 samples. Sample material is recorded as cDNA or gDNA derived from T cells, B-cell-depleted T cells, or PBMCs.

The germline V and J ends were trimmed by 4 bases and 11 bases, with 29 bases remaining between them. There are 16 residues in the CDR3. Germline V lookup: CDR1 SQVTM, CDR2 ANQGSEA. The sequence came from a woman aged 18-29 years who had recovered from COVID-19. What was sequenced was PBMCs or T cells enriched from blood (not recorded which). The chain carries TRBV29-1 and TRBJ1-1; D might be TRBD1 (6 bases). CDR3 coding DNA: TGCAGCGTTGCCCTCCGGGGAGGGGACACGGCTTCCGGGGCTTTCTTT. Protein sequence: CSVALRGGDTASGAFF.